This T cell receptor beta chain was retrieved from a study of T-cell reconstitution after alpha-beta-depleted transplantation in children. This clonotype has a count of ten or more. Preparation of the TCRbeta library was carried out with unique molecular identifiers. TCRdb recomputed calls from the PCR reads with MiXCR, one row per CDR3 protein. Of over 400,000 distinct CDR3 sequences listed, 9.5% to 15% are singletons. The CDR3 has 14 residues. The V end was cut by 3 bases, the J end by 6 bases, with 14 bases between. In germline, CDR1 is SGHRS, CDR2 YFSETQ. The sample here was PBMCs from the stem cell graft donor, taken from the stem cell graft. The chain couples TRBV5-1 to TRBJ2-3; perhaps TRBD1 as D (5 bases). The sequence came from a human donor who donated a stem cell graft to a child with combined immunodeficiency. In nucleotides, the CDR3 is TGCGCCAGCAGCTGGAACCGACAGAAGGATACGCAGTATTTT. Protein sequence: CASSWNRQKDTQYF.